This TCR beta chain was found in a study of cytomegalovirus exposure and HLA in healthy donors. At the level of the study: Previous work identified some 120 million unique TCR beta sequences from about 179 million T cells.

It was with 60 Vbeta and 13 Jbeta primers that the PCR ran. Generated by immunoSEQ multiplex PCR, the TCRdb table keeps only in-frame clones and is missing some. The data show some 100,000 clones, with over 60% seen just once and approximately 4.1% held by the top ten. The CDR3 totals 14 residues. Germline values: CDR1 LGHNA, CDR2 YNFKEQ. The germline V and J ends were trimmed by 4 bases and 4 bases, with 13 bases remaining between them. The sample comprised PBMCs. The chain carries TRBV4-2 and TRBJ1-2; D remains unclear. The origin of this receptor is a female donor in good health and CMV-seropositive. The CDR3: CASSPTSTGYGYTF. The CDR3 DNA follows: TGTGCCAGCAGCCCAACCAGTACGGGCTATGGCTACACCTTC.